This T cell receptor (beta chain) was found in a study of cytomegalovirus exposure and HLA in healthy donors. Study results and caveats: As confirmed in vitro, a few CMV-associated chains were specific for CMV antigens.

CDR1 SEHNR and CDR2 FQNEAQ come from the germline V gene (reference sequence). The CDR3 runs to 16 residues. V lost 2 bases and J lost 5, with 18 bases in between. In the PCR, 60 Vbeta and 13 Jbeta primers were used. Data came from immunoSEQ multiplex PCR; TCRdb stores just in-frame clones and leaves some out. This table has around 200,000 clones, 65% to 80% appearing once. A word on this clone: The antigen remains undetermined.

The sequenced material came from PBMCs. The chain has TRBV7-9 and TRBJ2-5; TRBD2 is a possible D gene (5 bases). This TCR derives from a girl aged 2 to 10 in good health and CMV-seronegative. The chain's CDR3 is CASSLTQIGSWETQYF. CDR3 coding DNA: TGTGCCAGCAGCTTAACCCAGATAGGGAGCTGGGAGACCCAGTACTTC.